This T cell receptor beta chain was retrieved from a study of shared clonotypes between healthy human individuals. General study points: Generation probability values for non-shared clonotypes were lower than those for clonotypes shared by all four donors.

The germline V and J ends were trimmed by 6 bases and 1 base, with 18 bases remaining between them. The CDR3 runs to 16 residues. Looked up from germline, CDR1 is LNHDA and CDR2 is SQIVND (reference sequence). In the case of this clone: Its antigen is as yet unknown.

CD45RO-negative, CCR7-selected cells formed the naive CD8 fraction, which excluded terminally differentiated effector memory CD45RA+ cells. The study ran the assay at deep level. Sequencing used immunoSEQ multiplex PCR; TCRdb keeps in-frame clones, though not all of them. The data show hundreds of thousands of clones, 95% seen once. The sequenced sample was naive CD8+ T cells sorted from blood. The chain employs TRBV19 and TRBJ1-1, with D possibly being TRBD1 (5 bases). This clonotype was obtained from a woman under 40 in good health. The CDR3 sequence is CASSQLPDRSNTEAFF. CDR3 DNA sequence: TGTGCCAGTAGCCAACTTCCCGACAGATCGAACACTGAAGCTTTCTTT. Complete variable domain (other parts from reference TRBV19 and TRBJ1-1): DGGITQSPKYLFRKEGQNVTLSCEQNLNHDAMYWYRQDPGQGLRLIYYSQIVNDFQKGDIAEGYSVSREKKESFPLTVTSAQKNPTAFYLCASSQLPDRSNTEAFFGQGTRLTVV.